Presented here are 13 T cell receptor beta chains from one specimen sequenced in a study of blood T cells in healthy people across ages. Alongside a J-beta primer mix, a sample-barcoded 5' primer served in a second PCR lasting roughly 6 to 11 cycles. One entry per CDR3 protein, called by TCRdb with MiXCR from the 5' RACE reads. The table includes some 930,000 distinct CDR3 sequences, almost 30% detected once. The same specimen was also included in a second study, on T cells of mothers and their children.

What was sequenced was blood. The source of these receptors is a woman aged 40 to 55 in good health.

This clonotype ranks as medium-sized. J is TRBJ2-7 and V is TRBV29-1; 7 bases are a match to TRBD1. Germline V CDR1 and CDR2: SQVTM, ANQGSEA. With V trimmed by 6 bases and J by 2 bases, 10 bases remained unmatched. This CDR3 is built from 14 residues. Here the CDR3 reads CSVKSRGYPYEQYF. CDR3 bases: TGCAGCGTCAAAAGCAGGGGGTACCCCTACGAGCAGTACTTC.

This clonotype was counted between two and nine times. The V call is TRBV20-1, the J call TRBJ2-5; no definite D call. There are 12 residues in the CDR3. Trimming cost V 6 bases and J 5 bases, with 13 bases left between them. The V gene's germline CDR1 is DFQATT and CDR2 SNEGSKA (reference sequence). The CDR3 reads CSAPRPRETQYF. DNA for the CDR3: TGCAGTGCCCCTAGGCCGCGCGAGACCCAGTACTTC.

The J gene is TRBJ2-1, the V gene TRBV6-2 or TRBV6-3; TRBD2 agrees at 7 bases. The ends lost 10 bases at V and 4 bases at J; junction bases unmatched: 19. Germline loops: CDR1 MNHEY, CDR2 SVGEGT. The CDR3 loop spans 17 amino acids. The CDR3 protein is CATISGEQARLYNEQFF. The CDR3 coding sequence is TGTGCCACCATCAGCGGGGAGCAAGCACGCCTTTACAATGAGCAGTTCTTC.

The V gene is TRBV7-9, the J gene TRBJ1-1; no firm D call. From germline, CDR1 is SEHNR and CDR2 FQNEAQ (reference sequence). Trimming left V 4 bases short and J 6 bases short, with 9 bases between. This CDR3 has 12 amino acids. CDR3 sequence reads: CASSSVSPEAFF. In DNA form, the CDR3 reads TGTGCCAGCAGCTCCGTGAGTCCTGAAGCTTTCTTT.

The chain joins TRBV25-1 to TRBJ1-5; a weak D match, TRBD1 (6 bases). With 4 bases removed from V and 4 bases from J, the gap between germline ends came to 14 bases. The CDR3 sequence is 15 residues long. The V gene's germline CDR1 is MGHDK and CDR2 SYGVNS. The CDR3 bases are TGTGCCAGCAGTGGGACCGGGACAAGGAATCAGCCCCAGCATTTT. As protein: CASSGTGTRNQPQHF.

The chain employs TRBV5-1 and TRBJ1-4; possibly TRBD1 for D (5 bases). Germline loops: CDR1 SGHRS, CDR2 YFSETQ. Trimming cost V 4 bases and J 3 bases, with 13 bases left between them. The CDR3 has 15 amino acids. In DNA form, the CDR3 reads TGCGCCAGCAGCCCGGAGGGGATACCTAATGAAAAACTGTTTTTT. Its protein is CASSPEGIPNEKLFF.

The V gene is TRBV5-1, the J gene TRBJ1-1; 7 nucleotides line up with TRBD1. The germline gives CDR1 SGHRS, CDR2 YFSETQ. The CDR3 runs to 14 residues. The V segment lost 7 bases and the J segment 1 base; nucleotides outside the gene matches: 7. CDR3 nucleotides: TGCGCCAGCCGTCTCGGGACAGCGAACACTGAAGCTTTCTTT. The encoded protein is CASRLGTANTEAFF.

In this sample, this clonotype turned up many times. The rearrangement uses TRBV28 and TRBJ2-7; 7 nucleotides agree with TRBD2. V shed 5 bases, J shed 2 bases, and the junction held 3 bases outside the gene matches. Germline CDR1 is MDHEN and CDR2 is SYDVKM. The CDR3 spans 13 residues. The CDR3 protein is CASSGRVPYEQYF. CDR3 in DNA: TGTGCCAGCAGTGGGAGGGTCCCCTACGAGCAGTACTTC.

Concerning this clonotype: One end of the junction fails to match germline, which may point to a read error. The chain uses TRBV7-8 and TRBJ2-5; 11 nucleotides line up with TRBD1. The CDR3 consists of 15 residues. Per germline, CDR1 SGHVS and CDR2 FQNEAQ. The CDR3 DNA reads TGTGCCAGCAGCTCCGGGACAGGGGGTCAAGAGACCCGGTACTTC. It is translated as CASSSGTGGQETRYF.

V and J are TRBV12-3 or TRBV12-4 and TRBJ2-7; D unclear. V lost 3 bases to trimming and J lost 2 bases, with 14 bases between them. The CDR3 runs to 15 residues. The CDR3 protein is CASSLRGHGPYEQYF. The CDR3 region has the DNA TGTGCCAGCAGTTTGCGCGGTCACGGACCCTACGAGCAGTACTTC.

CDR3 sequence (DNA): TGTGCCAGCAGTCCCCTTGGCGCGGGCACTGAAGCTTTCTTT. As protein: CASSPLGAGTEAFF. This rearrangement joins TRBV6-5 to TRBJ1-1; unclear D gene. This CDR3 has 14 residues. Germline V gene sequence: CDR1 MNHEY, CDR2 SVGAGI. V lost 5 bases to trimming and J lost 4 bases, with 14 bases between them.

This clonotype was detected only a few times. The chain carries TRBV20-1 and TRBJ1-1; D gene unclear. Germline CDR1 reads DFQATT; CDR2 reads SNEGSKA (reference sequence). V lost 4 bases and J lost 1, with 13 bases in between. This CDR3 spans 14 amino acids. CDR3 in amino acids: CSATFSRTNTEAFF. CDR3 nucleotides: TGCAGTGCTACGTTTTCCAGGACGAACACTGAAGCTTTCTTT.

A few counts support this clonotype. CDR3 amino acids: CASSYPTGDTSEAFF. As DNA, the CDR3 is TGTGCCAGCAGTTACCCGACAGGCGACACATCTGAAGCTTTCTTT. The rearrangement links TRBV6-6 to TRBJ1-1, with a weak D call TRBD1 (6 bases). V shed 2 bases and J shed 6 bases, with 16 bases lying between them. Germline CDR1 MNHNY, CDR2 SVGAGI (reference sequence). This CDR3 contains 15 residues.